These T cell receptor beta chains were read from a single sample in a study of response to subunit inactivated influenza vaccine. One entry per CDR3 protein, called by TCRdb with MiXCR from the RT-PCR reads. The table records approximately 500,000 distinct CDR3 sequences, around 25% of them present only once. This same sample was also taken into another study, of T cells expressing NK-cell markers.

Sequenced here: CD4+ T cells sorted from PBMCs, sampled roughly 12 days after vaccination. These receptors all come from a man between 45 and 60 years old who received an inactivated influenza vaccine. CDR3s include the opening cysteine and the closing phenylalanine or tryptophan. Each record gives: V gene, J gene, CDR3 protein.

v_call: TRBV24-1; j_call: TRBJ2-1; cdr3_aa: CATSDPLNEQFF
v_call: TRBV12-3/TRBV12-4; j_call: TRBJ2-3; cdr3_aa: CASSPRLAGTTDTQYF
v_call: TRBV7-9; j_call: TRBJ2-7; cdr3_aa: CASRSGTGYYEQYF
v_call: TRBV3-1; j_call: TRBJ2-1; cdr3_aa: CASSHGWTSGSSYNEQFF
v_call: TRBV20-1; j_call: TRBJ2-4; cdr3_aa: CSASLAENIQYF
v_call: TRBV21-1; j_call: TRBJ2-1; cdr3_aa: CASSRTYGVNEQFF
v_call: TRBV6-1; j_call: TRBJ1-5; cdr3_aa: CASRSGSSQPQHF
v_call: TRBV9; j_call: TRBJ2-5; cdr3_aa: CASSDSHFATQYF
v_call: TRBV5-1; j_call: TRBJ2-5; cdr3_aa: CASSLNSDGIATQYF
v_call: TRBV6-6; j_call: TRBJ1-1; cdr3_aa: CASSYSLADEAFF
v_call: TRBV5-1; j_call: TRBJ1-2; cdr3_aa: CASSLDLGYGYTF
v_call: TRBV20-1; j_call: TRBJ2-3; cdr3_aa: CSARAPPGQGRSDTQYF
v_call: TRBV29-1; j_call: TRBJ1-1; cdr3_aa: CSVGGGGNTEAFF
v_call: TRBV12-3/TRBV12-4; j_call: TRBJ2-7; cdr3_aa: CASSSVYEQYF
v_call: TRBV10-3; j_call: TRBJ1-6; cdr3_aa: CAISEGDNNSPLHF
v_call: TRBV20-1; j_call: TRBJ2-7; cdr3_aa: CSASRQGSYDQYF
v_call: TRBV3-1; j_call: TRBJ2-5; cdr3_aa: CASRPRDFQETQYF
v_call: TRBV28; j_call: TRBJ2-1; cdr3_aa: CASSPPEGINEQFF
v_call: TRBV6-5; j_call: TRBJ1-4; cdr3_aa: CASSYSRPSDEKLFF
v_call: TRBV12-3/TRBV12-4; j_call: TRBJ2-3; cdr3_aa: CASRPTGGIMQYF
v_call: TRBV20-1; j_call: TRBJ2-2; cdr3_aa: CSVDRGLSNTGELFF
v_call: TRBV10-3; j_call: TRBJ2-2; cdr3_aa: CAIRVTLAGNTGELFF
v_call: TRBV2; j_call: TRBJ2-2; cdr3_aa: CASGLIQKNTGELFF
v_call: TRBV7-2; j_call: TRBJ2-2; cdr3_aa: CASSQAGPDTGELFF
v_call: TRBV5-6; j_call: TRBJ1-6; cdr3_aa: CASSLYLDSPLHF
v_call: TRBV4-3; j_call: TRBJ1-2; cdr3_aa: CASSQDVTGGYGYTF
v_call: TRBV10-3; j_call: TRBJ2-2; cdr3_aa: CAISEQVSGELFF